This section outlines one T cell receptor (beta chain) sequence together with its context. Its antigen is still unknown. The record originates from a study of lymphopenia after photon versus proton radiotherapy. Sequencing was performed with immunoSEQ multiplex PCR; in TCRdb, only in-frame clones are kept and a portion is missing. The sample shows 25,000 to 35,000 clones, 90% of them seen only once. The CDR3 consists of 15 residues. J gave up 8 bases and V 1 base, and 11 bases lay outside the gene matches. Germline V CDR1 and CDR2: SQVTM, ANQGSEA. General study results and limits: After lymphocyte nadir, photon-treated repertoires showed oligoclonal expansion, especially CD8+ Temra. Better survival with proton therapy was suggested as possible, not demonstrated.

The chain recombines TRBV29-1 with TRBJ2-1; 7 bases are shared with TRBD2. This sequence originates from a woman in her forties or fifties with pancreatic cancer. The sample in question was peripheral blood, obtained from a patient treated with photon-based radiotherapy. CDR3 DNA sequence: TGCAGCGTTGAAGGGCTAGCGGACCGGGGTGATGAGCAGTTCTTC. Amino acid sequence: CSVEGLADRGDEQFF.